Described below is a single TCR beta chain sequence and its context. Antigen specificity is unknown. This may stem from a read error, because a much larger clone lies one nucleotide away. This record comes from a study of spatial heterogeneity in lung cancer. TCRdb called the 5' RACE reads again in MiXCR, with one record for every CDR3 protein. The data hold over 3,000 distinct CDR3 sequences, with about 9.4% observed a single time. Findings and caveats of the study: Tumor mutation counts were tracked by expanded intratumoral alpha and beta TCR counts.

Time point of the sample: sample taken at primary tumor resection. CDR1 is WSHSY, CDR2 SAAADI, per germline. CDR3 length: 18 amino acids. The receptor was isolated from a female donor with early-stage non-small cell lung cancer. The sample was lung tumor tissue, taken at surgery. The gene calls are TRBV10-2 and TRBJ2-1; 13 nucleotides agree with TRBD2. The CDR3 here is CAISELAGGSSSYNEQFF. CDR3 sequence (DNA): TGCGCCATCAGTGAACTAGCGGGGGGGAGTAGCTCCTACAATGAGCAGTTCTTC.